These 7 T cell receptor beta chains originate from one sample sequenced in a study of blood T cell repertoires in COVID-19. Some clones are missing from TCRdb's copy, which holds only in-frame ones; the method was immunoSEQ multiplex PCR. The sample lists about 260,000 clones, 70% to 90% occurring once. Sequenced material: peripheral blood. These TCRs come from a man aged 55 to 69 who had recovered from COVID-19.

The chain links TRBV18 to TRBJ1-5; D remains unclear. This CDR3 comprises 14 residues. V lost 6 bases, J lost 4 bases, and 13 bases lay in between. Germline V gene sequence: CDR1 KGHSH, CDR2 LQKENI. As DNA, the CDR3 is TGTGCCAGCTCCCGGGGAGGCGCGAATCAGCCCCAGCATTTT. Its translation: CASSRGGANQPQHF. Full variable domain (remainder filled in from reference TRBV18 and TRBJ1-5): NAGVMQNPRHLVRRRGQEARLRCSPMKGHSHVYWYRQLPEEGLKFMVYLQKENIIDESGMPKERFSAEFPKEGPSILRIQQVVRGDSAAYFCASSRGGANQPQHFGDGTRLSIL.

The chain carries TRBV24-1 and TRBJ2-7; 8 bases line up with TRBD1. The length of the CDR3 is 15 residues. With 4 bases clipped from V and 6 bases from J, the junction kept 10 bases outside the gene matches. In germline, CDR1 is KGHDR, CDR2 SFDVKD. This chain's CDR3 is CATSDRTGSVSEQYF. Written as DNA, the CDR3 is TGTGCCACCAGTGACCGGACAGGGAGTGTCTCCGAGCAGTACTTC.

This clone came up a few times. The J gene is TRBJ2-3, the V gene TRBV4-1; the D gene is possibly TRBD1 (7 bases). Germline values: CDR1 MGHRA, CDR2 YSYEKL. The CDR3 sequence is 16 residues long. V was pared by 0 bases and J by 1 base, with 11 bases between. CDR3 DNA: TGCGCCAGCAGCCAAGAGGGGGGACAGCGCACAGATACGCAGTATTTT. Translating it yields CASSQEGGQRTDTQYF.

The chain carries TRBV4-1 and TRBJ2-1, with 16 bases that match TRBD2. This CDR3 is 17 amino acids long. After removal of 0 bases from V and 9 bases from J, the junction contained 5 bases not matched to a gene. The germline V gene has CDR1 MGHRA and CDR2 YSYEKL. The CDR3 sequence: CASSQDGTSGRAGEQFF. CDR3 coding DNA: TGCGCCAGCAGCCAAGACGGGACTAGCGGGAGGGCCGGTGAGCAGTTCTTC.

The rearrangement joins TRBV5-1 to TRBJ2-6, with TRBD1 identical over 7 bases. Germline V lookup: CDR1 SGHRS, CDR2 YFSETQ. Trimming took 4 bases from V and 1 from J; bases not matched to a gene: 2. The CDR3 contains 15 residues. Written as DNA, the CDR3 is TGCGCCAGCAGCATGACAGGGTCTGGGGCCAACGTCCTGACTTTC. Protein sequence: CASSMTGSGANVLTF.

V is TRBV10-3 and J is TRBJ2-1; 10 bases fit TRBD2. The junction had 6 bases not matched to a gene; V was cut back by 8 bases and J by 5 bases. Germline V lookup: CDR1 ENHRY, CDR2 SYGVKD. This CDR3 spans 14 amino acids. The CDR3, as DNA: TGTGCCATCGGAGCGGGAGGGGGTGACAATGAGCAGTTCTTC. This gives the protein CAIGAGGGDNEQFF.

This clone has only a few counts. The chain combines TRBV4-2 with TRBJ2-7; 11 positions match TRBD1. The CDR3 extends over 14 amino acids. V shed 4 bases and J 1 base; nucleotides not matched to a gene: 0. Germline V CDR1 and CDR2: LGHNA, YNFKEQ. In nucleotides, the CDR3 is TGTGCCAGCAGCCGGGACAGGGGGTCCTACGAGCAGTACTTC. Amino acids: CASSRDRGSYEQYF.